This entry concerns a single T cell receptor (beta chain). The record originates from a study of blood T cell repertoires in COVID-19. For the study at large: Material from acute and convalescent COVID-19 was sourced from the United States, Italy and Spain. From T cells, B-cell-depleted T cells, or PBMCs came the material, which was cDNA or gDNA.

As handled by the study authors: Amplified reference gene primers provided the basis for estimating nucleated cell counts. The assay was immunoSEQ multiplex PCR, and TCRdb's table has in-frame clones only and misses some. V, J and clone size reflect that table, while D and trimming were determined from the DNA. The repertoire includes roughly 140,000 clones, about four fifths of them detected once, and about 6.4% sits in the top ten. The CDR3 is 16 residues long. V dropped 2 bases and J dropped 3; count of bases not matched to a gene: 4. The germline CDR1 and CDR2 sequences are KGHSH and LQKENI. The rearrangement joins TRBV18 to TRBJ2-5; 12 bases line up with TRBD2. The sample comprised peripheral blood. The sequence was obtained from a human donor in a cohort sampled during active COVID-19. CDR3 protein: CASSPALAGGKETQYF. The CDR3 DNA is TGTGCCAGCTCACCAGCACTAGCGGGGGGAAAAGAGACCCAGTACTTC.